The 21 T cell receptor beta chains in this list originate from one sample, sequenced in a study of metastatic and nonmetastatic thyroid tumors. Until they underwent thyroid surgery, no patient had received any treatment. TCRdb called clones again from the PCR reads with MiXCR. This sample carries around 28,000 clones, around 15% of them seen once, and the ten largest clones take roughly 4.7%. Sequenced: blood. The receptors derive from a female donor with papillary thyroid cancer or a benign thyroid nodule (not recorded which). Some clones in this sample may be carry-over from other donors' samples.

There are many counts of this clone. This chain connects TRBV3-1 to TRBJ2-4; the D gene is possibly TRBD1 (8 bases). There are 16 residues in the CDR3. Trimming took 2 bases from V and 9 from J, leaving 20 bases between them. Germline V CDR1 and CDR2: LGHDT, YNNKEL (reference sequence). The CDR3 nucleotides are TGTGCCAGCAGCCAACGGACAGGGCAGCGCGGGAGCATTCAGTACTTC. Encoded protein: CASSQRTGQRGSIQYF.

This clone was seen only a few times. The rearrangement links TRBV12-3 or TRBV12-4 to TRBJ1-1, with TRBD1 as a possible D gene (5 bases). The CDR3 length is 11 residues. V was pared by 6 bases and J by 3 bases, with 5 bases between. CDR3 residues: CASSRDTEAFF. The CDR3 nucleotides read TGTGCCAGCAGCAGGGACACTGAAGCTTTCTTT.

Turning to this clone: Sequence at one end of the junction differs from germline and may be a read error. J is TRBJ2-2 and V is TRBV7-8; TRBD2 aligns across 10 bases. Germline CDR1 reads SGHVS; CDR2 reads FQNEAQ. This CDR3 has 16 residues. The CDR3 DNA reads as TGTGTCAGCAGCTCATCCCCTGGACTAGCGGCCTGGGAGCTGTTTTTT. This gives the protein CVSSSSPGLAAWELFF.

This clone was counted many times. This chain joins TRBV6-5 and TRBJ1-1; no definite D call. CDR3 length equals 14 residues. CDR1 MNHEY and CDR2 SVGAGI come from the germline V gene. V lost 0 bases, J lost 0 bases, and 5 bases lay in between. CDR3 sequence: CASSYSNLNTEAFF. The CDR3, as DNA: TGTGCCAGCAGTTACTCGAACCTGAACACTGAAGCTTTCTTT.

This clone has a count of ten or more. V is TRBV2 and J is TRBJ2-3; TRBD2 matches at 13 bases. Germline trimming cut 8 bases from V and 5 bases from J; bases unmatched to any gene: 10. The CDR3 is made up of 16 amino acids. Germline CDR1 and CDR2: SNHLY and FYNNEI. DNA for the CDR3: TGTGCCAGCCGCCGGACTAGCGGGAGCTCTGGAGATACGCAGTATTTT. This sequence encodes CASRRTSGSSGDTQYF.

This clone was found many times. The rearrangement joins TRBV9 to TRBJ2-5; D uncertain. V lost 2 bases to trimming and J lost 1 base, with 3 bases between them. Germline assignment: CDR1 SGDLS and CDR2 YYNGEE. CDR3 length: 12 amino acids. The CDR3 is CASSVGQETQYF. Here the CDR3 DNA reads TGTGCCAGCAGCGTGGGCCAAGAGACCCAGTACTTC.

This clone appeared a few times. This chain uses TRBV6-6 with TRBJ2-3, with 14 bases identical to TRBD2. From germline, CDR1 is MNHNY and CDR2 SVGAGI (reference sequence). CDR3 length: 17 amino acids. With 6 bases clipped from V and 9 bases from J, the junction kept 14 bases outside the gene matches. This chain's CDR3 is CASSPPSGLAGEYTQYF. In DNA, the CDR3 is TGTGCCAGCAGCCCCCCCTCGGGACTAGCGGGAGAGTACACGCAGTATTTT.

The sample holds many counts of this clone. The chain combines TRBV7-2 with TRBJ1-2; D gene ambiguous. The CDR3 is made up of 13 amino acids. Trimming removed 2 bases from V and 3 bases from J, with 7 bases in between. Germline-derived CDR1 and CDR2 are SGHTA and FQGNSA. CDR3 nucleotide sequence: TGTGCCAGCAGCTTAACAGTGGACTATGGCTACACCTTC. Its protein product is CASSLTVDYGYTF.

Within the sample, this clone is medium-sized. V and J are TRBV12-3 or TRBV12-4 and TRBJ1-2; no definite D call. This CDR3 comprises 13 residues. V lost 1 base, J lost 8 bases, and 11 bases lay in between. The CDR3 here is CASSLGHGQGYTF. The CDR3 DNA follows: TGTGCCAGCAGTTTAGGCCATGGGCAAGGCTACACCTTC.

The sample holds a few counts of this clone. This chain joins TRBV30 and TRBJ2-4; D is perhaps TRBD2 (6 bases). Germline V gives CDR1 GTSNPN, CDR2 SVGIG (reference sequence). CDR3 length: 15 amino acids. Trimming left V 1 base short and J 3 bases short, with 13 bases between. CDR3 in amino acids: CAWSAYLRGKNIQYF. In DNA form, the CDR3 reads TGTGCCTGGAGTGCGTACCTGCGGGGCAAAAACATTCAGTACTTC.

This clone was counted only a few times. This chain links TRBV28 with TRBJ2-7, with a weak D call TRBD2 (6 bases). The CDR3 runs to 17 residues. Trimming removed 5 bases at V and 4 bases at J, with 24 bases between. CDR1 is MDHEN and CDR2 is SYDVKM in the germline V gene. This chain's CDR3 is CASSPSPYGGTNYEQYF. CDR3 DNA sequence: TGTGCCAGCAGTCCCTCCCCCTATGGCGGGACCAATTACGAGCAGTACTTC.

Of note for this clone: The same CDR3 can be traced to other DNA sequences in this sample. The rearrangement joins TRBV15 to TRBJ2-4; 7 bases map to TRBD1. The CDR3 consists of 20 residues. Germline CDR1 and CDR2: LNHNV and YYDKDF (reference sequence). J was trimmed by 4 bases and V by 4 bases; bases with no gene match: 22. The CDR3 coding sequence is TGTGCCACCAGCACCGCCCTGGAGAGGGGGCGCACGCTTGCTAAAAACATTCAGTACTTC. It is translated as CATSTALERGRTLAKNIQYF. The whole variable domain, remainder taken from reference TRBV15 and TRBJ2-4, is DAMVIQNPRYQVTQFGKPVTLSCSQTLNHNVMYWYQQKSSQAPKLLFHYYDKDFNNEADTPDNFQSRRPNTSFCFLDIRSPGLGDTAMYLCATSTALERGRTLAKNIQYFGAGTRLSVL.

This clone occurred many times. The V gene is TRBV18, the J gene TRBJ1-2, with 10 bases matching TRBD1. CDR3 size: 14 residues. V lost 2 bases to trimming and J lost 6 bases; unmatched junction nucleotides: 3. Germline lookup yields CDR1 KGHSH and CDR2 LQKENI. The CDR3 loop reads CASSPSGTGDGYTF. The CDR3, as DNA: TGTGCCAGCTCACCATCCGGGACAGGGGATGGCTACACCTTC.

V usage is TRBV3-1 and J usage is TRBJ2-2, with D unclear. CDR1 LGHDT and CDR2 YNNKEL come from the germline V gene (reference sequence). The CDR3 contains 12 residues. Trimming pared 5 bases from V and 4 bases from J, leaving 5 bases between. This CDR3 reads CASSVRTGELFF. In DNA form, the CDR3 reads TGTGCCAGCAGCGTCCGCACCGGGGAGCTGTTTTTT.

The chain has TRBV7-3 and TRBJ2-1, with TRBD2 identical over 8 bases. V lost 9 bases and J lost 9; bases outside the gene matches: 22. The CDR3 spans 17 residues. CDR1 and CDR2 from the germline V gene are SGHTA and FQGTGA. The CDR3 coding sequence is TGTGCCAGTGGCTTAGGGACGCTCGGGAGGGCCTCCCCTGAGCAGTTCTTC. It encodes CASGLGTLGRASPEQFF. The entire variable domain, with the rest obtained from reference TRBV7-3 and TRBJ2-1, is as follows: GAGVSQTPSNKVTEKGKYVELRCDPISGHTALYWYRQSLGQGPEFLIYFQGTGAADDSGLPNDRFFAVRPEGSVSTLKIQRTERGDSAVYLCASGLGTLGRASPEQFFGPGTRLTVL.

This clone was recorded many times. V gene TRBV12-3 or TRBV12-4 combines with J gene TRBJ2-5; D gene uncertain. The V gene lost 3 bases and the J gene lost 0 bases, with 2 bases spanning the gap. The CDR3 spans 12 residues. CDR3 sequence: CASSFNQETQYF. The CDR3 DNA reads as TGTGCCAGCAGTTTCAACCAAGAGACCCAGTACTTC.

This chain joins TRBV7-2 and TRBJ2-3; D not resolved. The CDR3 consists of 11 residues. The germline gives CDR1 SGHTA, CDR2 FQGNSA. The V and J ends lost 2 bases and 6 bases respectively, with 3 bases between them. CDR3 loop: CASSLLDTQYF. DNA of the CDR3: TGTGCCAGCAGCTTACTCGATACGCAGTATTTT.

The chain uses TRBV28 and TRBJ2-7; 7 bases align to TRBD2. CDR3 size: 16 residues. In germline, CDR1 is MDHEN, CDR2 SYDVKM. J lost 4 bases, V lost 3 bases, and 12 bases had no gene match. For the CDR3, the DNA is TGTGCCAGCAGTTTTGGGAGGGCCGGGAACTTGTACGAGCAGTACTTC. Its protein is CASSFGRAGNLYEQYF.

The chain carries TRBV6-2 or TRBV6-3 and TRBJ2-5; 13 bases map to TRBD2. Germline CDR1 and CDR2: MNHEY and SVGEGT. The CDR3 spans 16 residues. The V and J ends lost 5 bases and 5 bases, in that order; junction bases with no gene match: 8. DNA for the CDR3: TGTGCCAGCAGTCTGGGGACTAGCGGGATGGGGGAGACCCAGTACTTC. Protein product: CASSLGTSGMGETQYF.

This clone showed up many times. V is TRBV5-1 and J is TRBJ2-5; no definite D call. Between the trimmed V and J ends, which lost 7 bases and 4 bases, there was a span of 17 bases. CDR1 and CDR2 (germline): SGHRS, YFSETQ. The CDR3 loop spans 14 amino acids. CDR3 region: CASATDVGLETQYF. The CDR3 nucleotides are TGCGCCAGCGCTACGGACGTGGGTTTAGAGACCCAGTACTTC.

At least ten counts were recorded for this clone. DNA for the CDR3: TGTGCCAGCAGTTCCGGGACAGGGCTGAACTATGGCTACACCTTC. Protein sequence: CASSSGTGLNYGYTF. The chain recombines TRBV6-1 with TRBJ1-2; 9 bases match TRBD1. The CDR3 length is 15 residues. Germline values: CDR1 MNHNS, CDR2 SASEGT. V gave up 5 bases and J gave up 2 bases; unmatched junction bases: 6.